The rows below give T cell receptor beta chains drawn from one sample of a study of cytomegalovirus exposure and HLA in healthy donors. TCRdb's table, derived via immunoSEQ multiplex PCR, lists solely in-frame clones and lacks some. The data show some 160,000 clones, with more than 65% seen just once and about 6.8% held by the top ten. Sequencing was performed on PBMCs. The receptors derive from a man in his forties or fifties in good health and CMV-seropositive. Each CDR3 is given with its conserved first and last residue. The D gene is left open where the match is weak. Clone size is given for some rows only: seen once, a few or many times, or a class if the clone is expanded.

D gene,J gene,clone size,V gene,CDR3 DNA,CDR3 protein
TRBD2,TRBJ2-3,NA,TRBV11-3,TGTGCCAGCAGCTTATCCTCGACTAGCGGGGTTACAGATACGCAGTATTTT,CASSLSSTSGVTDTQYF
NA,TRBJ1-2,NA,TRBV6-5,TGTGCCAGCAGATCAGGGTACGGCTACACCTTC,CASRSGYGYTF
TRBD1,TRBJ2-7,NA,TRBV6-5,TGTGCCAGCAGTTACACCCAGGGGGTTTCAACCTACGAGCAGTACTTC,CASSYTQGVSTYEQYF
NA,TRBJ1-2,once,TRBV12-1,TGTGCCAGCAGCTTTCCCGGGACAGGGGAAGCCTTC,CASSFPGTGEAF
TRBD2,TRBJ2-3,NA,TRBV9,TGTGCCAGCAGCCCTACTAGCGGGGGCACAGATACGCAGTATTTT,CASSPTSGGTDTQYF
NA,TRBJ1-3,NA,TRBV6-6,TGTGCCAGCAGCCCGGACATCCATGGAAACACCATATATTTT,CASSPDIHGNTIYF
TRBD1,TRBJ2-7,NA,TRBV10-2,TGCGCCAGCAGTGGGAGCGGGACAGGGGAGTACGAGCAGTACTTC,CASSGSGTGEYEQYF
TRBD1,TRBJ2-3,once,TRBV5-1,TGCGCCAGCAGCCAGGGGGCGGATACAGATACGCAGTATTTT,CASSQGADTDTQYF
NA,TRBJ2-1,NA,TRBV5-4,TGTGCCAGCAGCCTAGGCAATGAGCAGTTCTTC,CASSLGNEQFF
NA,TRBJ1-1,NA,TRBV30,TGTGCCTGGAGTGTCCCAGGGGCTGAAGCTTTCTTT,CAWSVPGAEAFF
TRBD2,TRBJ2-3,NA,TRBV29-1,TGCAGCGTTGAAGGGACCGAGCGGGGGGCGGGAGATACGCAGTATTTT,CSVEGTERGAGDTQYF
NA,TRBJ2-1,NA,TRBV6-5,TGTGCCAGCAGTTCAGGGGAGTGGGACAATGAGCAGTTCTTC,CASSSGEWDNEQFF
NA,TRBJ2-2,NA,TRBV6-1,TGTGCCAGCAGTGCCCGGCGGACCCAGGGGACCGGGGAGCTGTTTTTT,CASSARRTQGTGELFF
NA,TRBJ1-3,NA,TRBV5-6,TGTGCCAGCAGCTTGAGGAGCTCTGGAAACACCATATATTTT,CASSLRSSGNTIYF
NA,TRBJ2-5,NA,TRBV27,TGTGCCAGCACCCCCCGCGGAAGGGGAGAGACCCAGTACTTC,CASTPRGRGETQYF
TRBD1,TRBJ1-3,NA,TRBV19,TGTGCCAGTAGTCAGGGGGACTTCTCTGGAAACACCATATATTTT,CASSQGDFSGNTIYF
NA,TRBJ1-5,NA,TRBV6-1,TGTGCCAGCCTCGTCTTTGAGGGCCGGCAGCCCCAGCATTTT,CASLVFEGRQPQHF
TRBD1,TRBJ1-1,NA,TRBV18,TGTGCCAGCTCACCACTAGGACAGGGGGCAGCGAACACTGAAGCTTTCTTT,CASSPLGQGAANTEAFF
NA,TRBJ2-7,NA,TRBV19,TGTGCCAGTAGTATATCGGCAGGGGACGAGCAGTACTTC,CASSISAGDEQYF
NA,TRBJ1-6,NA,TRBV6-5,TGTGCCAGCAGTTTGAACAGGGTCTCCTATAATTCACCCCTCCACTTT,CASSLNRVSYNSPLHF
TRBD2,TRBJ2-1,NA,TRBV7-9,TGTGCCAGCAGCCCTAGCGGACTATCCTACAATGAGCAGTTCTTC,CASSPSGLSYNEQFF
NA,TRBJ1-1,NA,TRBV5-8,TGTGCCAGCAACTCCGTGAAACTATCCGGGGACACTGAAGCTTTCTTT,CASNSVKLSGDTEAFF
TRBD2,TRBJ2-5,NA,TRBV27,TGTGCCAGCAGGCGACTAGCGGAATACCAAGAGACCCAGTACTTC,CASRRLAEYQETQYF
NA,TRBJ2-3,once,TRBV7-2,TGTGCCAGCAGCCCGCGGGCTGGGGGGAGCACAGATACGCAGTATTTT,CASSPRAGGSTDTQYF
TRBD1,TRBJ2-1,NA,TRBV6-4,TGTGCCAGCAGTACGACAGGGGGATCCTACAATGAGCAGTTCTTC,CASSTTGGSYNEQFF
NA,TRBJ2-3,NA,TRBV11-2,TGTGCCAGCAGCTTAGCTCCCAGGGATACGCAGTATTTT,CASSLAPRDTQYF
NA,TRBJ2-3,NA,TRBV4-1,TGCGCCAGCAGCCAAGATTCGGTTACAGATACGCAGTATTTT,CASSQDSVTDTQYF
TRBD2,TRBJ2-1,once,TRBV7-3,TGTGCCAGCAGCTCGGGACTAGCGGGGGCCGGTGGGTTCTTC,CASSSGLAGAGGFF
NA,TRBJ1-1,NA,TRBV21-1,TGTGCCAGCAGCAAATTGAGGACAGGAGGGACTGAAGCTTTCTTT,CASSKLRTGGTEAFF
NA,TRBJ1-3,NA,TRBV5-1,TGCGCCAGCAGCTTCGACAGTTACTCTGGAAACACCATATATTTT,CASSFDSYSGNTIYF
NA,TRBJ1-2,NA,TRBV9,TGTGCCAGCAGTGAGGAGCCCCCGCTTGGCTACACCTTC,CASSEEPPLGYTF
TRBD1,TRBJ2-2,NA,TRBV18,TGTGCCAGCCCACTGCCAGGGGGCGCAGGCGGGGAGCTGTTTTTT,CASPLPGGAGGELFF
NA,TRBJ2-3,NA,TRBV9,TGTGCCAGCAGCGTGACAGAGCGAGACACAGATACGCAGTATTTT,CASSVTERDTDTQYF